Each of the 5 T cell receptor beta chains below was sequenced from the same sample in a study of control samples from healthy donors and cancer patients (dated by TCRdb to about 2020). The protocol used for the library was the immunoSEQ multiplex PCR assay. Imported from immuneACCESS, the table was reduced by TCRdb to in-frame sequences with V and J called. These copies leave out some clones; in studies compared against another copy, an unresolved V gene accounts for under half, and the cause of the remainder is not known. The sample contains about 65,000 clones, 75% to 95% of them found a single time. The ten most abundant clones make up more than 1% of the sample. The sequenced sample was PBMCs. These receptors originate from a woman aged 45-65 years with colorectal cancer.

The chain recombines TRBV11-2 with TRBJ1-1; no definite D call. V was pared by 0 bases and J by 3 bases, with 2 bases between. This CDR3 has 12 residues. Germline values: CDR1 SGHAT, CDR2 FQNNGV. The CDR3 reads CASSLEYTEAFF. The DNA for the CDR3 is TGTGCCAGCAGCTTAGAGTACACTGAAGCTTTCTTT. Full variable domain (rest looked up from reference TRBV11-2 and TRBJ1-1): EAGVAQSPRYKIIEKRQSVAFWCNPISGHATLYWYQQILGQGPKLLIQFQNNGVVDDSQLPKDRFSAERLKGVDSTLKIQPAKLEDSAVYLCASSLEYTEAFFGQGTRLTVV.

The V gene is TRBV5-1, the J gene TRBJ2-2; 9 positions agree with TRBD2. The junction had 10 bases not matched to a gene; V was cut back by 4 bases and J by 6 bases. The CDR3 spans 16 residues. Germline V gene sequence: CDR1 SGHRS, CDR2 YFSETQ. CDR3 protein: CASSPGSSGIPGELFF. CDR3 nucleotide sequence: TGCGCCAGCAGCCCTGGCTCTAGCGGGATACCCGGGGAGCTGTTTTTT.

This rearrangement joins TRBV5-1 to TRBJ2-3, with D tentatively TRBD1 or TRBD2 (7 bases each). V was clipped by 4 bases and J by 3 bases, with 18 bases between them. The CDR3 is 16 amino acids. Germline-derived CDR1 and CDR2 are SGHRS and YFSETQ. CDR3 sequence reads: CASSPDRTRGTDTQYF. CDR3 DNA: TGCGCCAGCAGCCCGGACAGGACTAGAGGGACAGATACGCAGTATTTT.

The chain combines TRBV7-2 with TRBJ2-7; 8 nucleotides line up with TRBD2. CDR1 and CDR2 from the germline V gene are SGHTA and FQGNSA. J gave up 2 bases and V 4 bases, and 4 bases lay outside the gene matches. The CDR3 loop spans 14 amino acids. CDR3 residues: CASSSPGLAYEQYF. The CDR3 coding sequence is TGTGCCAGCAGCTCGCCGGGACTAGCCTACGAGCAGTACTTC.

V usage is TRBV2 and J usage is TRBJ1-5, with D possibly matching TRBD1 (6 bases). The CDR3 consists of 15 residues. CDR1 and CDR2 from the germline V gene are SNHLY and FYNNEI. Trimming cost V 4 bases and J 7 bases, with 17 bases left between them. CDR3 protein: CASSAYREMGQPQHF. The CDR3 DNA reads as TGTGCCAGCAGTGCGTACAGGGAGATGGGACAGCCCCAGCATTTT.